The next 29 T cell receptor beta chains were all read from a single sample in a study of cytomegalovirus exposure and HLA in healthy donors. This PCR relied on a set of 60 Vbeta primers and 13 Jbeta primers. This table comes from immunoSEQ multiplex PCR, and its TCRdb copy is limited to in-frame clones, with some not included. The listing contains roughly 78,000 clones. The specimen sequenced was PBMCs. The receptors here all came from a man aged 35 to 55 in good health and CMV-seronegative.

The rearrangement joins TRBV6-5 to TRBJ1-6, with 8 bases that match TRBD1. The CDR3 covers 15 residues. CDR1 and CDR2 from the germline V gene are MNHEY and SVGAGI. With 5 bases clipped from V and 7 bases from J, the junction kept 7 bases outside the gene matches. The DNA of the CDR3 is TGTGCCAGCAGTCCCGGACAGGGACGAAATTCACCCCTCCACTTT. This codes for CASSPGQGRNSPLHF.

CDR3 nucleotide sequence: TGTGCCAGCAGTTTAGGGGGCGGTCGGACCCAGTACTTC. Translation gives CASSLGGGRTQYF. The V gene is TRBV27, the J gene TRBJ2-5, with D possibly matching TRBD1 (6 bases). CDR1 and CDR2 (germline): MNHEY, SMNVEV (reference sequence). This CDR3 comprises 13 residues. The ends were cut back, 2 bases at V and 7 bases at J, with 11 bases in the middle.

The chain joins TRBV9 to TRBJ2-2; no reliable D call. Trimming stripped 0 bases from V and 9 bases from J, with 12 bases between. The germline gives CDR1 SGDLS, CDR2 YYNGEE. The CDR3 is 14 amino acids. DNA for the CDR3: TGTGCCAGCAGCGTAGTTATGCGATCCCGGGAGCTGTTTTTT. It encodes CASSVVMRSRELFF.

CDR3 amino acids: CASSTRQGAGGELFF. The CDR3 region has the DNA TGCGCCAGCAGCACGAGACAGGGGGCAGGCGGGGAGCTGTTTTTT. The chain uses TRBV5-1 and TRBJ2-2; TRBD1 aligns across 10 bases. From germline, CDR1 is SGHRS and CDR2 YFSETQ. V lost 4 bases to trimming and J lost 7 bases; unmatched junction nucleotides: 7. The CDR3 runs to 15 residues.

CDR3 sequence reads: CASIQGGPTSNQPQHF. In nucleotides, the CDR3 is TGTGCCAGTATCCAAGGGGGACCCACTAGCAATCAGCCCCAGCATTTT. V gene TRBV19 combines with J gene TRBJ1-5, with a possible D match to TRBD1 (6 bases). The CDR3 runs 16 residues. V lost 7 bases, J lost 0 bases, and 16 bases lay in between. Germline V gives CDR1 LNHDA, CDR2 SQIVND (reference sequence). Drawing the rest from reference TRBV19 and TRBJ1-5, the complete variable domain is DGGITQSPKYLFRKEGQNVTLSCEQNLNHDAMYWYRQDPGQGLRLIYYSQIVNDFQKGDIAEGYSVSREKKESFPLTVTSAQKNPTAFYLCASIQGGPTSNQPQHFGDGTRLSIL.

The V and J genes are TRBV5-6 and TRBJ1-5, with D tentatively TRBD1 (5 bases). The CDR3 spans 15 residues. Between the trimmed V and J ends, which lost 1 base and 2 bases, there was a span of 10 bases. Germline V lookup: CDR1 SGHDT, CDR2 YYEEEE. This CDR3 reads CASSLSGIGNQPQHF. The CDR3 coding sequence is TGTGCCAGCAGCTTGTCAGGGATCGGCAATCAGCCCCAGCATTTT. Complete variable domain (other parts from reference TRBV5-6 and TRBJ1-5): DAGVTQSPTHLIKTRGQQVTLRCSPKSGHDTVSWYQQALGQGPQFIFQYYEEEERQRGNFPDRFSGHQFPNYSSELNVNALLLGDSALYLCASSLSGIGNQPQHFGDGTRLSIL.

The chain combines TRBV5-6 with TRBJ2-7; the match to TRBD1 covers 8 bases. Per germline, CDR1 SGHDT and CDR2 YYEEEE. The CDR3 length is 16 residues. Trimming cost V 0 bases and J 2 bases; bases outside gene matches: 7. The CDR3 loop reads CASSLVGTGRAYEQYF. CDR3 DNA: TGTGCCAGCAGCTTGGTTGGGACAGGTAGGGCCTACGAGCAGTACTTC.

The chain is built from TRBV19 and TRBJ1-5; D perhaps matches TRBD1 (5 bases). The CDR3 loop spans 17 amino acids. V lost 3 bases to trimming and J lost 5 bases, with 20 bases between them. CDR1 and CDR2 from the germline V gene are LNHDA and SQIVND (reference sequence). The CDR3 here is CASSMPGTQRGDQPQHF. The CDR3 region has the DNA TGTGCCAGTAGTATGCCCGGGACTCAACGAGGGGATCAGCCCCAGCATTTT. The full variable domain, in which reference TRBV19 and TRBJ1-5 provide the parts outside the CDR3, is DGGITQSPKYLFRKEGQNVTLSCEQNLNHDAMYWYRQDPGQGLRLIYYSQIVNDFQKGDIAEGYSVSREKKESFPLTVTSAQKNPTAFYLCASSMPGTQRGDQPQHFGDGTRLSIL.

V and J are TRBV7-8 and TRBJ1-1; 7 bases agree with TRBD1. Unmatched junction bases numbered 9, after V lost 3 bases and J lost 8 bases. Germline V lookup: CDR1 SGHVS, CDR2 FQNEAQ. The CDR3 spans 14 residues. CDR3 amino acids: CASSFDRDLPEAFF. CDR3 nucleotide sequence: TGTGCCAGCAGCTTCGACAGGGATCTTCCCGAAGCTTTCTTT.

This chain links TRBV19 with TRBJ1-2; D possibly corresponds to TRBD1 (6 bases). The CDR3 length is 11 residues. Per the germline V gene, CDR1 is LNHDA and CDR2 is SQIVND (reference sequence). The V and J ends lost 10 bases and 4 bases respectively, with 10 bases between them. The DNA of the CDR3 is TGTGCCACGGGCAGGGGCTATGGCTACACCTTC. Its translation: CATGRGYGYTF.

This chain connects TRBV29-1 to TRBJ1-1; D not certain. This CDR3 comprises 12 residues. CDR1 and CDR2 from the germline V gene are SQVTM and ANQGSEA. Trimming left V 6 bases short and J 5 bases short, with 13 bases between. The CDR3 region is CSVGGKSTEAFF. CDR3 in DNA: TGCAGCGTAGGAGGGAAATCGACTGAAGCTTTCTTT.

The V call is TRBV5-1, the J call TRBJ2-7; 13 bases map to TRBD2. V lost 3 bases to trimming and J lost 2 bases; unmatched junction nucleotides: 11. The CDR3 is 18 residues long. Per germline, CDR1 SGHRS and CDR2 YFSETQ. The DNA for the CDR3 is TGCGCCAGCAGCTGGGGGATTGGGACTAGCGGGATCACCTACGAGCAGTACTTC. It specifies CASSWGIGTSGITYEQYF.

This chain connects TRBV14 to TRBJ2-1; possibly TRBD2 for D (5 bases). Trimming took off 3 bases at V and 0 bases at J, with 9 bases between the two ends. Per germline, CDR1 SGHDN and CDR2 FVKESK. The CDR3 is made up of 15 amino acids. The CDR3 is CASSQRVSSYNEQFF. The CDR3 DNA follows: TGTGCCAGCAGCCAGCGGGTTAGCTCCTACAATGAGCAGTTCTTC.

The rearrangement joins TRBV5-4 to TRBJ2-3; 10 nucleotides align to TRBD2. V lost 5 bases to trimming and J lost 4 bases; unmatched junction nucleotides: 10. CDR3 size: 16 residues. Germline CDR1 and CDR2: SGHNT and YYREEE (reference sequence). The CDR3: CASRQSGGAWSDTQYF. The DNA of the CDR3 is TGTGCCAGCAGACAGAGCGGGGGGGCCTGGTCAGATACGCAGTATTTT.

This chain connects TRBV5-1 to TRBJ1-1; 9 positions match TRBD1. J gave up 4 bases and V 5 bases, and 12 bases lay outside the gene matches. The CDR3 has 16 residues. Germline V gives CDR1 SGHRS, CDR2 YFSETQ. The CDR3 nucleotides read TGCGCCAGCAGGCGCGACAGGGGGGGATTCGTCACTGAAGCTTTCTTT. Amino acid sequence: CASRRDRGGFVTEAFF. The variable domain in full, completed from reference TRBV5-1 and TRBJ1-1, reads KAGVTQTPRYLIKTRGQQVTLSCSPISGHRSVSWYQQTPGQGLQFLFEYFSETQRNKGNFPGRFSGRQFSNSRSEMNVSTLELGDSALYLCASRRDRGGFVTEAFFGQGTRLTVV.

This sequence joins TRBV5-1 and TRBJ2-3; 8 bases fit TRBD2. Per germline, CDR1 SGHRS and CDR2 YFSETQ. The length of the CDR3 is 15 residues. Trimming removed 4 bases from V and 1 base from J; junction bases left unmatched: 5. The CDR3 DNA follows: TGCGCCAGCAGCACTAGCGGAGACGGCACAGATACGCAGTATTTT. Protein sequence: CASSTSGDGTDTQYF.

V gene TRBV19 combines with J gene TRBJ1-1, with 8 positions matching TRBD1. The trim removed 4 bases at V and 0 bases at J, leaving 7 bases unmatched. Germline-derived CDR1 and CDR2 are LNHDA and SQIVND (reference sequence). The CDR3 runs to 16 residues. The CDR3 protein is CASSTYRGEMNTEAFF. CDR3 nucleotides: TGTGCCAGTAGTACCTACAGGGGGGAGATGAACACTGAAGCTTTCTTT.

The chain links TRBV5-8 to TRBJ2-1; 8 bases are shared with TRBD2. Trimming took 1 base from V and 1 from J; bases not matched to a gene: 4. The CDR3 runs to 16 residues. Germline CDR1 and CDR2: SGHTS and YDEGEE. Here the CDR3 DNA reads TGTGCCAGCAGCTTGAAGGGCGGGGGGTCCTACAATGAGCAGTTCTTC. As protein: CASSLKGGGSYNEQFF.

This chain links TRBV30 with TRBJ1-2; D may be TRBD1 (6 bases). There are 11 residues in the CDR3. V lost 4 bases and J lost 8, with 11 bases in between. The germline CDR1 and CDR2 sequences are GTSNPN and SVGIG (reference sequence). Here the CDR3 reads CAWKGGEGYTF. The CDR3 nucleotides are TGTGCCTGGAAAGGGGGGGAAGGCTACACCTTC.

The rearrangement uses TRBV7-9 and TRBJ1-4, with D possibly being TRBD1 (6 bases). Germline V gene sequence: CDR1 SEHNR, CDR2 FQNEAQ (reference sequence). V shed 5 bases and J shed 0 bases, with 19 bases lying between them. The CDR3 sequence is 18 residues long. The CDR3 region is CASSRGLAGGSTNEKLFF. The CDR3 DNA sequence: TGTGCCAGCAGCCGGGGGCTAGCGGGGGGCTCAACTAATGAAAAACTGTTTTTT. The whole variable domain, remainder taken from reference TRBV7-9 and TRBJ1-4, is DTGVSQNPRHKITKRGQNVTFRCDPISEHNRLYWYRQTLGQGPEFLTYFQNEAQLEKSRLLSDRFSAERPKGSFSTLEIQRTEQGDSAMYLCASSRGLAGGSTNEKLFFGSGTQLSVL.

As DNA, the CDR3 is TGTGCCAGCAGCTTAGAGTTAGCGGTGGCTGAAGCTTTCTTT. It yields the protein CASSLELAVAEAFF. V and J are TRBV7-9 and TRBJ1-1; D is ambiguous. CDR1 is SEHNR and CDR2 is FQNEAQ in the germline V gene (reference sequence). V shed 1 base and J shed 6 bases, with 12 bases lying between them. CDR3 length: 14 residues.

The rearrangement joins TRBV6-4 to TRBJ1-6; D is possibly TRBD1 (6 bases). This CDR3 region has 13 residues. Germline CDR1 MRHNA, CDR2 SNTAGT. V gave up 9 bases and J gave up 7 bases, with 13 bases separating them. The CDR3 spells CASTAGENSPLHF. As DNA, the CDR3 is TGTGCCAGTACTGCAGGGGAGAATTCACCCCTCCACTTT.

As regards this clone: One end of the junction varies from germline; a read error may be responsible. This chain connects TRBV11-1 to TRBJ2-3; no firm D call. The length of the CDR3 is 15 residues. Germline CDR1 SGHAT, CDR2 FQDESV (reference sequence). CDR3 sequence: CASSLSPQHTDAQYF. The CDR3 DNA follows: TGTGCCAGCAGCTTATCTCCTCAGCACACAGATGCGCAGTATTTT. Combining the CDR3 with reference TRBV11-1 and TRBJ2-3 gives the whole variable domain EAEVAQSPRYKITEKSQAVAFWCDPISGHATLYWYRQILGQGPELLVQFQDESVVDDSQLPKDRFSAERLKGVDSTLKIQPAELGDSAMYLCASSLSPQHTDAQYFGPGTRLTVL.

This CDR3 is CASSILQGASNYGYTF. CDR3 nucleotide sequence: TGTGCCAGTAGTATTTTGCAGGGGGCGTCGAACTATGGCTACACCTTC. The chain has TRBV19 and TRBJ1-2; 8 bases are shared with TRBD1. V was clipped by 3 bases and J by 2 bases; unmatched bases: 8. Per germline, CDR1 LNHDA and CDR2 SQIVND (reference sequence). The CDR3 is made up of 16 amino acids. The full variable domain, with the rest looked up from reference TRBV19 and TRBJ1-2, is DGGITQSPKYLFRKEGQNVTLSCEQNLNHDAMYWYRQDPGQGLRLIYYSQIVNDFQKGDIAEGYSVSREKKESFPLTVTSAQKNPTAFYLCASSILQGASNYGYTFGSGTRLTVV.

This chain joins TRBV9 and TRBJ1-4; no definite D call. The CDR3 sequence is 14 residues long. Trimming removed 0 bases at V and 5 bases at J, with 8 bases between. The germline CDR1 and CDR2 sequences are SGDLS and YYNGEE. For the CDR3, the DNA is TGTGCCAGCAGCGTAGGATCCGGGAATGAAAAACTGTTTTTT. Protein sequence: CASSVGSGNEKLFF.

The V and J genes are TRBV4-2 and TRBJ2-7, with TRBD2 identical over 10 bases. The junction had 8 bases not matched to a gene; V was cut back by 0 bases and J by 0 bases. The length of the CDR3 is 18 residues. Looked up from germline, CDR1 is LGHNA and CDR2 is YNFKEQ. CDR3 bases: TGTGCCAGCAGCCAAGATCGGCTAGCGGGGGCGATCTCCTACGAGCAGTACTTC. Translated: CASSQDRLAGAISYEQYF.

This chain links TRBV19 with TRBJ2-7; 7 bases fit TRBD2. V was clipped by 4 bases and J by 1 base; unmatched bases: 7. CDR1 is LNHDA, CDR2 SQIVND, per germline (reference sequence). This CDR3 region has 15 residues. CDR3 in DNA: TGTGCCAGTAGTACGGCTAGCGGAACTTCCTACGAGCAGTACTTC. Translation gives CASSTASGTSYEQYF.

The V call is TRBV10-1, the J call TRBJ1-5; a possible D gene is TRBD1 (5 bases). The CDR3 is 10 amino acids. Trimming cost V 10 bases and J 6 bases, with 7 bases left between them. The germline V gene has CDR1 WNHNN and CDR2 SYGVQD (reference sequence). The CDR3: CANRRQPQHF. The CDR3 coding sequence is TGCGCCAACAGGCGTCAGCCCCAGCATTTT.

The CDR3 region has the DNA TGCGCCAGCAGCCAAGTCGGTCAGGGGAGCGGAAACACCATATATTTT. This sequence encodes CASSQVGQGSGNTIYF. This sequence joins TRBV4-1 and TRBJ1-3, with D perhaps TRBD1 (6 bases). V was shortened by 1 base and J by 4 bases, with 14 bases between the two germline ends. The germline V gene has CDR1 MGHRA and CDR2 YSYEKL. This CDR3 has 16 amino acids.